The clone carrying this TCR beta chain was recorded a few times. Its antigen remains unknown. This sample was included in a study of cytomegalovirus exposure and HLA in healthy donors. Study-level background: In an earlier analysis, 90 million to 130 million unique TCR beta sequences were found from some 200 million T cells.

Overall study findings and caveats: When presence/absence was analysed, sequencing depth was taken to be roughly uniform across donors. Previous analysis showed most TCR beta V segments were productive about 90% or about 30% of the time.

PCR primers comprised 60 Vbeta and 13 Jbeta primers. Method: immunoSEQ multiplex PCR; TCRdb's copy keeps in-frame clones and lacks some. The table shows about 130,000 clones, with about 80% occurring only once. The V gene lost 6 bases and the J gene lost 3 bases, with 21 bases spanning the gap. Germline values: CDR1 SNHLY, CDR2 FYNNEI. The CDR3 has 16 amino acids. Sequenced input: PBMCs. This rearrangement joins TRBV2 to TRBJ2-7, with D possibly being TRBD2 (7 bases). This clonotype originated in a woman between 35 and 50 years old in good health and CMV-seronegative. This CDR3 reads CASSGGRRAYHYEQYF. The CDR3 coding sequence is TGTGCCAGCAGCGGGGGGCGCAGGGCTTATCACTACGAGCAGTACTTC.